The clone carrying this T cell receptor beta chain came up a few times. Its antigen is not identified. This entry is derived from a study of blood T cells in healthy people across ages. A second 7 to 11 cycle PCR used barcoded and J-beta primers. The template-switch adaptor, which had 12 random nucleotides, put a tag on each cDNA molecule. MiXCR, run by TCRdb on the 5' RACE reads, gives a single entry per CDR3 protein. This table has 800,000 to 950,000 distinct CDR3 sequences, 25% to 35% appearing once. Study outcomes and limitations: Strong correlation was found linking TCR beta diversity to naive T cell percentage.

These data were also filed under a second study, of T cells of mothers and their children.

The sequencing input was blood. This TCR was recovered from a woman between 40 and 50 years old in good health.

Here the CDR3 DNA reads TGCAGTGCTAGAGGACCGGGGGAGACCCAGTACTTC. Translated, it gives CSARGPGETQYF. The rearrangement joins TRBV20-1 to TRBJ2-5, with D tentatively TRBD2 (5 bases). Deletions cut 1 base from V and 5 bases from J, with 8 bases between. The germline CDR1 and CDR2 sequences are DFQATT and SNEGSKA (reference sequence). This CDR3 is built from 12 residues.